This T cell receptor (beta chain) was recovered during a study of long-term antiretroviral therapy in people with HIV. Study observations and caveats: Repertoires in HIV (unlike those of controls) had narrower CDR3 length ranges.

At the survey level, the v3.0 immunoSEQ assay was run. 40,000-50,000 T-cell genomes per sample were the sequencing target. TCRdb's copy holds only in-frame clones and misses some; the assay was immunoSEQ multiplex PCR. Of tens of thousands of clones in the sample, roughly nine tenths were seen once. V was clipped by 5 bases and J by 0 bases, with 5 bases between them. The CDR3 totals 13 residues. CDR1 SNHLY and CDR2 FYNNEI come from the germline V gene. A note on this clone: Its matching antigen is unknown.

Only United States sites treated participants with HIV. The TCR was taken from a man aged 35 to 55 with HIV. The sample in question was unsorted PBMCs, obtained roughly 2.7 years after starting antiretroviral therapy. The chain uses TRBV2 and TRBJ1-5, with D hard to call. CDR3 bases: TGTGCCAGCAGTCAGTTTAGCAATCAGCCCCAGCATTTT. Translated, it gives CASSQFSNQPQHF.